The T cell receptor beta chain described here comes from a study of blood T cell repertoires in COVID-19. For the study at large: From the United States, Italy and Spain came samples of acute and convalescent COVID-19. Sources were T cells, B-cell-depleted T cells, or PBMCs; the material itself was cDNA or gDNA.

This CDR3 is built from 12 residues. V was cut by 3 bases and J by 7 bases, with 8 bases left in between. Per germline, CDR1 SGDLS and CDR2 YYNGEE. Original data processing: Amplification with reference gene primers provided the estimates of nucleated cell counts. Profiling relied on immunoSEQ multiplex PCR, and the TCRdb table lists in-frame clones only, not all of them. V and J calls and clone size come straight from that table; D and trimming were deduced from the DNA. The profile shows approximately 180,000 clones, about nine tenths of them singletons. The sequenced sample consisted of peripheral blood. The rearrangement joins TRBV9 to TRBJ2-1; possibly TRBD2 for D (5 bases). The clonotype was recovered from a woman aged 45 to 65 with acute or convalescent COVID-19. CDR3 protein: CASSGTPNEQFF. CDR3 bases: TGTGCCAGCAGCGGGACTCCTAATGAGCAGTTCTTC.